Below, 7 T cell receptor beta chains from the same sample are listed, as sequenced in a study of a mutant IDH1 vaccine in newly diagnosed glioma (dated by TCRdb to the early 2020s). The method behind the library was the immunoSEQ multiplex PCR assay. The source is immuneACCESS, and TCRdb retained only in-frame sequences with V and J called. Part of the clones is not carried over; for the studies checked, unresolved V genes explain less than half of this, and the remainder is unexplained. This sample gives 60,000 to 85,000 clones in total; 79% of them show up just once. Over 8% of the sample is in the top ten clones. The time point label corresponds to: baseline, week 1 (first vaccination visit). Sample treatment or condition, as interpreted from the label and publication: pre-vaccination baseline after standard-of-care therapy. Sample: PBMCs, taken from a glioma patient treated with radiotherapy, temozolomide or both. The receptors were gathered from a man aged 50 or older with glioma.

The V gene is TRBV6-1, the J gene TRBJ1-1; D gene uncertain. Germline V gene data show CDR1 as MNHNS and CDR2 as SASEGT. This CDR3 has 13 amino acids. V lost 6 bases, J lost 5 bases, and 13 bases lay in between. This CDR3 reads CASSYTDLTEAFF. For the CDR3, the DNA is TGTGCCAGCAGCTACACAGACCTGACTGAAGCTTTCTTT.

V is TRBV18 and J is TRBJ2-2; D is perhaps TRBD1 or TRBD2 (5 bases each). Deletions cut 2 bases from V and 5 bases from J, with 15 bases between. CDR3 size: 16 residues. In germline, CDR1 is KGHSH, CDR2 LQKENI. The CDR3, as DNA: TGTGCCAGCTCACCAGGGGCCGTGGGGGTTACCGGGGAGCTGTTTTTT. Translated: CASSPGAVGVTGELFF.

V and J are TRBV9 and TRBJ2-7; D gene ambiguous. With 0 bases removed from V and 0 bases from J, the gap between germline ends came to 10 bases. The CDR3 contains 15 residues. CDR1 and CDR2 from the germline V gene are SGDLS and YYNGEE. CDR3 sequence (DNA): TGTGCCAGCAGCGTAGGGCCCACACCCTCCTACGAGCAGTACTTC. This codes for CASSVGPTPSYEQYF.

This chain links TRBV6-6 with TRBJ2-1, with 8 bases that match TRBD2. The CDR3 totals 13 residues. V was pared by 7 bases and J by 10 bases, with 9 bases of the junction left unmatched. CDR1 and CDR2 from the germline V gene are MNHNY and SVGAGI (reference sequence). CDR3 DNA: TGTGCCAGCAATTCCGGGGGGGCCGTAGAGCAGTTCTTC. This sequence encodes CASNSGGAVEQFF.

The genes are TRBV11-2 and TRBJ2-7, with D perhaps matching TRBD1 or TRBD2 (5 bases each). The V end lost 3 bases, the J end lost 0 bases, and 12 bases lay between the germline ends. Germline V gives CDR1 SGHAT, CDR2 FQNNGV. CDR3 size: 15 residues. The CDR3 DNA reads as TGTGCCAGCAGCTTTGGCCAGGGAGTCTCCTACGAGCAGTACTTC. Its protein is CASSFGQGVSYEQYF.

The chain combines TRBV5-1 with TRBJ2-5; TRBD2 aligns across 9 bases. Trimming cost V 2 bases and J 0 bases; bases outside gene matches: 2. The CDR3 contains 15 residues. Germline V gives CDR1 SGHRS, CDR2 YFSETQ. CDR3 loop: CASSFSGGDQETQYF. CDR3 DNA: TGCGCCAGCAGCTTTAGCGGGGGAGACCAAGAGACCCAGTACTTC.

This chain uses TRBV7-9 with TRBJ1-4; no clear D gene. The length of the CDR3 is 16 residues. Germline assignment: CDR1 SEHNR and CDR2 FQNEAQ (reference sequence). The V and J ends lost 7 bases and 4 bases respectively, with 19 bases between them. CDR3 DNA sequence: TGTGCCAGCACCCCCCGAGGAGGGCTCGGTAATGAAAAACTGTTTTTT. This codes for CASTPRGGLGNEKLFF.